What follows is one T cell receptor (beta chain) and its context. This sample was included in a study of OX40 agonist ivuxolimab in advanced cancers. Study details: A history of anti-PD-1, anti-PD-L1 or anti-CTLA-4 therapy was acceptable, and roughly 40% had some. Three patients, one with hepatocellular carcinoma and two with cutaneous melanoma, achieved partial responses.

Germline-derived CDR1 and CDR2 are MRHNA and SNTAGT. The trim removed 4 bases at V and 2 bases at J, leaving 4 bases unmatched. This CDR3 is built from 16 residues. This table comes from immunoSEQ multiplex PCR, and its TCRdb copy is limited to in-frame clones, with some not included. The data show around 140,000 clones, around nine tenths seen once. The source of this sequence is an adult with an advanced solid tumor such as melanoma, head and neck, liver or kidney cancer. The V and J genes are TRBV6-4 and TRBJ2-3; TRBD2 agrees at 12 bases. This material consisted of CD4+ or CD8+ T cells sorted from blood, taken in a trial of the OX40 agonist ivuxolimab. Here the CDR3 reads CASSVRTSGATDTQYF. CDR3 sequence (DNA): TGTGCCAGCAGTGTGCGGACTAGCGGGGCCACAGATACGCAGTATTTT.